This TCR beta chain was obtained from a study of Ad26.COV2.S vaccination and SARS-CoV-2 variants. Notes on the study in general: Non-spike TCR breadth showed similarity between vaccine and placebo recipients.

Method: immunoSEQ multiplex PCR; TCRdb's copy keeps in-frame clones and lacks some. The table includes roughly 380,000 clones, around nine tenths detected once. Treatment: around 19 received Ad26.COV2.S at low or high dose, single or two shots; roughly five received placebo; per-sample allocation not given. Collection of samples fell on day 63 after the first vaccine or placebo injection. As its vector, the vaccine had Ad26, which expressed Wuhan-strain SARS-CoV-2 spike. The CDR3 length is 16 residues. Germline loops: CDR1 LNHDA, CDR2 SQIVND (reference sequence). With 3 bases clipped from V and 3 bases from J, the junction kept 7 bases outside the gene matches. As concerns this clone: Its target is unknown.

Sequenced here: peripheral blood, sampled in a trial of Ad26.COV2.S vaccine versus placebo. This TCR was recovered from a person aged 18 to 65 who received the Ad26.COV2.S COVID-19 vaccine or a placebo. This rearrangement joins TRBV19 to TRBJ2-5; 10 bases map to TRBD1. This CDR3 reads CASSIGGTGEKETQYF. The CDR3, as DNA: TGTGCCAGTAGTATCGGGGGGACAGGGGAAAAAGAGACCCAGTACTTC. The variable domain in full, completed from reference TRBV19 and TRBJ2-5, reads DGGITQSPKYLFRKEGQNVTLSCEQNLNHDAMYWYRQDPGQGLRLIYYSQIVNDFQKGDIAEGYSVSREKKESFPLTVTSAQKNPTAFYLCASSIGGTGEKETQYFGPGTRLLVL.